The clone carrying this T cell receptor beta chain appeared many times. The hyperthyroidism was newly diagnosed and had lasted under 2 months; the patients were aged 18 to 65. Exclusion of a patient resulted from uncontrolled infection, other autoimmune disease, pregnancy or lactation. The sample originates from a study of T cells in Graves' hyperthyroidism and ophthalmopathy. Turning to the study itself: Initial diagnosis, before any treatment, was when peripheral blood was collected.

TCR beta CDR3 sequences were amplified from RNA transcripts. HTBI primers were the set used in a first-round RT-PCR of the TCR CDR3. TCRdb re-called the multiplex PCR reads with MiXCR, one entry per CDR3 protein. The table includes about 560,000 distinct CDR3 sequences, around 15% detected once. The receptor comes from a woman between 18 and 30 years old with Graves' hyperthyroidism. Sequenced material: blood.

This chain's CDR3 is CASSPPGRQETQYF. Written as DNA, the CDR3 is TGTGCCAGCAGTCCTCCGGGACGGCAAGAGACCCAGTACTTC. The rearrangement joins TRBV27 to TRBJ2-5; D may be TRBD1 or TRBD2 (5 bases each). V dropped 5 bases and J dropped 2 bases, with 12 bases sitting between them. The germline V gene has CDR1 MNHEY and CDR2 SMNVEV (reference sequence). The CDR3 length is 14 residues.